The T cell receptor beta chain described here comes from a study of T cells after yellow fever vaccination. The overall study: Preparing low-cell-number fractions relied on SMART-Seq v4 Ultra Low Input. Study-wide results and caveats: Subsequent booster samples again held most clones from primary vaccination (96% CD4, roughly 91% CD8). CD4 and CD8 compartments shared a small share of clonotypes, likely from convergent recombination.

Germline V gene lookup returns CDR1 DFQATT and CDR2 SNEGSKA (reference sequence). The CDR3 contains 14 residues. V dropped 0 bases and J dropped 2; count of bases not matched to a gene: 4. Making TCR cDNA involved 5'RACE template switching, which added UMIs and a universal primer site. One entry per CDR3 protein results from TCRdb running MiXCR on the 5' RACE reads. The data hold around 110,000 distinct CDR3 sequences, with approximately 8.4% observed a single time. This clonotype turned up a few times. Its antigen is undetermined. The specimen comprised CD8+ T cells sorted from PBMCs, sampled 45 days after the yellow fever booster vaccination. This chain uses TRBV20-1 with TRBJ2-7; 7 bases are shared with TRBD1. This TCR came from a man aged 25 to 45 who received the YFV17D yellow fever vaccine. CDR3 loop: CSARDDRAAYEQYF. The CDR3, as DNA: TGCAGTGCTAGAGACGACAGGGCTGCCTACGAGCAGTACTTC.